What follows are 8 T cell receptor beta chains derived from one specimen sequenced in a study of T cells in Graves' hyperthyroidism and ophthalmopathy (dated by TCRdb to between 2019 and 2020). Preparation of the library involved multiplex PCR. The instrument was an Illumina HiSeq 2000. The TCR beta CDR3 regions were amplified from RNA transcripts. A first-round RT-PCR of the TCR CDR3 used the HTBI primer set with the Qiagen OneStep RT-PCR kit. TCRdb itself trimmed the public reads at Q25 with fastp, ran MiXCR and retained productive beta chains. Rows merge per CDR3 protein into single entries with the most common DNA and genes. The sample table records roughly 500,000 distinct CDR3 sequences; around 15% of these occur just once. The top ten clones comprise about 31% of the sample. The sample was blood. These receptors all stem from a woman aged 25 to 45 with Graves' ophthalmopathy.

This clonotype was counted ten times or more. The chain uses TRBV29-1 and TRBJ1-1, with 9 bases identical to TRBD1. V gave up 1 base and J gave up 1 base; unmatched junction bases: 10. Germline CDR1 is SQVTM and CDR2 is ANQGSEA. The CDR3 has 17 residues. This CDR3 is CSVEGKLSDRGNTEAFF. CDR3 in DNA: TGCAGCGTTGAAGGGAAACTTTCGGACAGGGGGAACACTGAAGCTTTCTTT. Filled out from reference TRBV29-1 and TRBJ1-1, the complete variable domain reads SAVISQKPSRDICQRGTSLTIQCQVDSQVTMMFWYRQQPGQSLTLIATANQGSEATYESGFVIDKFPISRPNLTFSTLTVSNMSPEDSSIYLCSVEGKLSDRGNTEAFFGQGTRLTVV.

This clonotype occurred a few times. The J gene is TRBJ1-5, the V gene TRBV20-1; D is perhaps TRBD1 (6 bases). Germline V gene lookup returns CDR1 DFQATT and CDR2 SNEGSKA (reference sequence). CDR3 length: 13 amino acids. The germline V and J ends were trimmed by 8 bases and 5 bases, with 16 bases remaining between them. The CDR3 region has the DNA TGCAGTCAAACACAGGGTATCGATCAGCCCCAGCATTTT. Residues: CSQTQGIDQPQHF.

In regard to this clonotype: Compared with germline, one end of the junction differs, possibly owing to a read error. The chain joins TRBV12-3 or TRBV12-4 to TRBJ1-5, with D possibly matching TRBD1 (5 bases). This CDR3 region has 15 residues. Written as DNA, the CDR3 is TGTGCCAGCAGTTTCGGGGGGAGTGGGAATCAGTCCCAGCATTTT. As protein: CASSFGGSGNQSQHF.

This clonotype occurred many times. The rearrangement links TRBV28 to TRBJ1-1; D is uncertain. This CDR3 contains 13 residues. V gave up 5 bases and J gave up 1 base, with 8 bases separating them. Germline V gene lookup returns CDR1 MDHEN and CDR2 SYDVKM. In nucleotides, the CDR3 is TGTGCCAGCAGTCCACCGGGGAACACTGAAGCTTTCTTT. Translated, it gives CASSPPGNTEAFF.

The rearrangement joins TRBV28 to TRBJ2-1; the D gene is possibly TRBD2 (6 bases). Germline-derived CDR1 and CDR2 are MDHEN and SYDVKM. This CDR3 has 13 amino acids. V lost 5 bases and J lost 10, with 15 bases in between. CDR3 loop: CASSPSGRSEQFF. The CDR3 nucleotides read TGTGCCAGCAGTCCTTCAGGGAGGTCAGAGCAGTTCTTC.

CDR3 bases: TGTGCCAGTAGTATAGGACTAGCGGGAGGATCAGTGTACTCAGATGAGCAGTTCTTC. Its translation: CASSIGLAGGSVYSDEQFF. The rearrangement uses TRBV19 and TRBJ2-1, with 13 bases lining up with TRBD2. Germline CDR1 and CDR2: LNHDA and SQIVND (reference sequence). The CDR3 extends over 19 amino acids. The trim removed 1 base at V and 8 bases at J, leaving 14 bases unmatched.

The rearrangement uses TRBV12-3 or TRBV12-4 and TRBJ1-5, with D perhaps matching TRBD1 (5 bases). This CDR3 spans 13 amino acids. V was cut by 1 base and J by 7 bases, with 8 bases left in between. CDR3 loop: CASSLEGVQPQHF. CDR3 in DNA: TGTGCCAGCAGTTTAGAAGGGGTGCAGCCCCAGCATTTT.

This clonotype was observed many times. The chain has TRBV20-1 and TRBJ1-5; a weak D match, TRBD1 (6 bases). Germline V gives CDR1 DFQATT, CDR2 SNEGSKA (reference sequence). CDR3 size: 14 residues. Trimming removed 3 bases from V and 7 bases from J, with 16 bases in between. The CDR3 DNA reads as TGCAGTGCTAGGCCTCCGGGGGCGGACCAGCCCCAGCATTTT. The encoded protein is CSARPPGADQPQHF.